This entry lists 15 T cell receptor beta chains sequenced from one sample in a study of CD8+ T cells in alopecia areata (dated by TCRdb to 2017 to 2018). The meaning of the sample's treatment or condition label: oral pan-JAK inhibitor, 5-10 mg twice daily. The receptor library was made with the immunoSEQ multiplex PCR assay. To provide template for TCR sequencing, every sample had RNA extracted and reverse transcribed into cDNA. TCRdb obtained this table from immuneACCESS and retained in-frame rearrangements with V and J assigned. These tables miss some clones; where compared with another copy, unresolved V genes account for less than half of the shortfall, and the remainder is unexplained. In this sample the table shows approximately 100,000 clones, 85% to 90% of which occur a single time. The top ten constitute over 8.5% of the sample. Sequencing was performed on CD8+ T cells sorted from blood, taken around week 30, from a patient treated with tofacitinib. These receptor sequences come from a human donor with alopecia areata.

CDR3 loop: CASSQETGIFYGYTF. CDR3 nucleotides: TGTGCCAGCAGCCAAGAGACAGGGATTTTTTATGGCTACACCTTC. The V gene is TRBV4-2, the J gene TRBJ1-2; TRBD1 aligns across 7 bases. The germline V gene has CDR1 LGHNA and CDR2 YNFKEQ. J gave up 5 bases and V 0 bases, and 6 bases lay outside the gene matches. The CDR3 has 15 amino acids.

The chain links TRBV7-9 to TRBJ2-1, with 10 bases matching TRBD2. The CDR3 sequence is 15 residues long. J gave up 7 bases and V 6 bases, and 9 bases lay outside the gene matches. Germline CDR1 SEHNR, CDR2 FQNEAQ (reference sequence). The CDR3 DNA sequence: TGTGCCAGCAGATCAGGACTAGCGGCCCTTAATGAGCAGTTCTTC. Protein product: CASRSGLAALNEQFF.

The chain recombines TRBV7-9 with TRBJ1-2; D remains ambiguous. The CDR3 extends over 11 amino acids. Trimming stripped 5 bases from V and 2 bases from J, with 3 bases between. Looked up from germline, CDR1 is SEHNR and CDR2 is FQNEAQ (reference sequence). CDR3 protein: CASSDNYGYTF. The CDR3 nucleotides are TGTGCCAGCAGCGACAACTATGGCTACACCTTC. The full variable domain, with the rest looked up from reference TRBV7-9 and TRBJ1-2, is DTGVSQNPRHKITKRGQNVTFRCDPISEHNRLYWYRQTLGQGPEFLTYFQNEAQLEKSRLLSDRFSAERPKGSFSTLEIQRTEQGDSAMYLCASSDNYGYTFGSGTRLTVV.

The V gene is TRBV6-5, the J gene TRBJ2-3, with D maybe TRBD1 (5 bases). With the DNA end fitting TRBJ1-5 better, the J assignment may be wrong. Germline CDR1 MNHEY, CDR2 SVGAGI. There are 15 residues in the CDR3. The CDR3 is CASSRAGGYTDTQHF. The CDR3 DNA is TGTGCCAGCAGTAGGGCGGGGGGATACACAGATACGCAGCATTTT.

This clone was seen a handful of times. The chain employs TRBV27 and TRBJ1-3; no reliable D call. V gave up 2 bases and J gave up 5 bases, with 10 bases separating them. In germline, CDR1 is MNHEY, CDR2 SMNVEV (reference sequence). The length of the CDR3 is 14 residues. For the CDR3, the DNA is TGTGCCAGCAGTTTAACCAGCAACCGAAACACCATATATTTT. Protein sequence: CASSLTSNRNTIYF.

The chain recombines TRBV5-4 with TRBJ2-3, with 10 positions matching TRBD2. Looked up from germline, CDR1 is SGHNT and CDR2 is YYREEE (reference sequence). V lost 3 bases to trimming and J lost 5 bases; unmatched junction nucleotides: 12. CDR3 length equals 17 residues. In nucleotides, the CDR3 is TGTGCCAGCAGCTCCCTGAGCGGGGGGGCACTAAGAGATACGCAGTATTTT. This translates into CASSSLSGGALRDTQYF.

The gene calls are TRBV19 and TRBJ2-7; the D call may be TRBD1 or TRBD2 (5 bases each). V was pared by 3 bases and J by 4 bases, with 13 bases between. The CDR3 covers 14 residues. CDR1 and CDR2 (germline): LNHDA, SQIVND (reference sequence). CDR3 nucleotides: TGTGCCAGTAGTATGAGGGGCTTTACATACGAGCAGTACTTC. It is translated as CASSMRGFTYEQYF.

This CDR3 is CASSSPGVDYGYTF. The CDR3 coding sequence is TGTGCCAGCAGCTCACCAGGGGTGGATTATGGCTACACCTTC. V usage is TRBV7-3 and J usage is TRBJ1-2; TRBD1 might be the D (6 bases). V lost 4 bases and J 5 bases, leaving 14 bases between the germline ends. The germline V gene encodes CDR1 SGHTA and CDR2 FQGTGA. This CDR3 is 14 amino acids long.

This CDR3 reads CASSLGRAPGTEAFF. The CDR3 bases are TGTGCCAGCTCACTTGGACGGGCCCCGGGCACTGAAGCTTTCTTT. V usage is TRBV18 and J usage is TRBJ1-1, with D unclear. Trimming cost V 4 bases and J 4 bases, with 16 bases left between them. This CDR3 spans 15 amino acids. CDR1 and CDR2 (germline): KGHSH, LQKENI.

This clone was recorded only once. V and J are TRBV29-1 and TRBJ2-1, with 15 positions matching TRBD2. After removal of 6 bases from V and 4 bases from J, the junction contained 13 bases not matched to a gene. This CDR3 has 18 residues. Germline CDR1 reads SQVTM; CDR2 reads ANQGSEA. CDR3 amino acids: CSVGSGLAGGRDYNEQFF. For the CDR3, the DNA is TGCAGCGTGGGTTCGGGACTAGCGGGGGGCCGTGATTACAATGAGCAGTTCTTC.

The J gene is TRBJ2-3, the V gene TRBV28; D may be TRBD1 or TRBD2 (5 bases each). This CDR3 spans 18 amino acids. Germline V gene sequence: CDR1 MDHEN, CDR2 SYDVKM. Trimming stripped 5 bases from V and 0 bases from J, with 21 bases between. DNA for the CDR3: TGTGCCAGCAGTCAATTCGCCACGGGACGACCTAGCACAGATACGCAGTATTTT. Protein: CASSQFATGRPSTDTQYF.

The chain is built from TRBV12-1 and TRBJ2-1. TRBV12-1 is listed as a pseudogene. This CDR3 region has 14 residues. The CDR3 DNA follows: TGTGCCAGCAGCTTTGCGCCGAAGTGCAATGAGCAGTTCTTC. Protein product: CASSFAPKCNEQFF.

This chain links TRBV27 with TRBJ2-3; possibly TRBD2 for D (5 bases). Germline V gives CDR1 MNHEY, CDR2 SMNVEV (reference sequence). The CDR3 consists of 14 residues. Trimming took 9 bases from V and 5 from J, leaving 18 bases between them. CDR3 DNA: TGTGCCAGTCTAGGGTGGGAGACAAGAGATACGCAGTATTTT. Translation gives CASLGWETRDTQYF.

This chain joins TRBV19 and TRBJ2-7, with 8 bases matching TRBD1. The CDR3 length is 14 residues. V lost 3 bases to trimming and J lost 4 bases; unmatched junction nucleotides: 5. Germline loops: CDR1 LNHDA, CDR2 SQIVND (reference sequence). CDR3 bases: TGTGCCAGTAGTATTACGACAGGGGCGTACGAGCAGTACTTC. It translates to CASSITTGAYEQYF. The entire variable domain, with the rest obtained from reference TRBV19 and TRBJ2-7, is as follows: DGGITQSPKYLFRKEGQNVTLSCEQNLNHDAMYWYRQDPGQGLRLIYYSQIVNDFQKGDIAEGYSVSREKKESFPLTVTSAQKNPTAFYLCASSITTGAYEQYFGPGTRLTVT.

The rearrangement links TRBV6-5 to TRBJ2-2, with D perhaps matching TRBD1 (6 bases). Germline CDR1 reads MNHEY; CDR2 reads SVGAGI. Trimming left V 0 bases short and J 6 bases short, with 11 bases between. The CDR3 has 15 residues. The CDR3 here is CASSYSFRGSGELFF. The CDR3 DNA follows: TGTGCCAGCAGTTACTCGTTCAGGGGTTCCGGGGAGCTGTTTTTT.